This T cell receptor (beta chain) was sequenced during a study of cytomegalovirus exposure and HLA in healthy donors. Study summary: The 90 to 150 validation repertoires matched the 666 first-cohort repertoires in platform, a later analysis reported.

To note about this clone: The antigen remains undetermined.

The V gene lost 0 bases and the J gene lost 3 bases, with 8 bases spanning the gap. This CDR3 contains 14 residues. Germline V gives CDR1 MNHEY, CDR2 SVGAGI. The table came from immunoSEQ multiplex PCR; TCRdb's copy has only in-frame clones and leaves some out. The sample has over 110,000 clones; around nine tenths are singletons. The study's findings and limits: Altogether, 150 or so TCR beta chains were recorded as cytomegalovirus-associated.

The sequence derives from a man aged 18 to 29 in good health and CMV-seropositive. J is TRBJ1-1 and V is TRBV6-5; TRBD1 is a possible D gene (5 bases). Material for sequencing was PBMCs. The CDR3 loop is CASSYSDTYTEAFF. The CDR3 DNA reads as TGTGCCAGCAGTTACTCGGACACCTACACTGAAGCTTTCTTT.